This TCR beta chain was sequenced during a study of blood T cell repertoires in COVID-19 (dated by TCRdb to about 2020). Concerning the study at large: The collaborator samples originated in the United States, Italy and Spain and spanned the acute and convalescent phases of COVID-19. The material from the prospective study consisted of cDNA or gDNA derived from T cells, B-cell-depleted T cells, or PBMCs. Samples were obtained from the ongoing ImmuneRACE study (first 160 participants) and from 1,200 or so subjects provided by 6 global collaborators. Nearly every sample came with metadata listing a de-identified subject ID, COVID-19 status, age in years and sex. Where HLA class I and class II types were available, the types were taken from metadata supplied by the sample provider, not from assay-based typing. Subjects who had been exposed to COVID-19, were actively infected with it, or had recovered from it provided the deeply sampled blood TCRbeta repertoires that made up the dataset. A freely available public database, intended as a resource for researchers studying the immune response to SARS-CoV-2, is where the repertoires were released.

Enrolling through a virtual design, the prospective study's participants ranged in age from about 18 to 100 years and lived across roughly 24 United States geographic areas. In the prospective study, cohorts were assigned on the basis of participant-reported clinical history obtained from a screening survey and a study questionnaire. Exposed participants had been in contact, within 2 weeks of entering the study, with a person who had a PCR-confirmed or clinician-diagnosed case of COVID-19. Mobile phlebotomists in the prospective study collected whole blood, serum and a nasopharyngeal or oropharyngeal swab from every participant. Additional blood draws and questionnaires over an approximately 2-month period could optionally be provided by prospective study participants. Blood samples from the prospective study were shipped frozen or at room temperature prior to DNA extraction. What the study reported, not specific to this receptor: The amount of clinical and demographic metadata varied by source and participant and was provided uncurated.

The CDR3 starts with the cysteine, ends with the phenylalanine, and has 12 residues. Just the 36-base CDR3 DNA is kept, in frame starting at base 1. Looking up the germline V gene (reference sequence) yields CDR1 MNHEY and CDR2 SMNVEV. V is clipped by 6 bases and J by 4 bases, and the sequence between their germline boundaries is 9 bases long. TCRbeta CDR3 regions were amplified from genomic DNA by means of the immunoSEQ Assay, a bias-controlled multiplex PCR. Under the source paper's analysis protocol: Within the assay, amplification of reference gene primers was used to estimate how many nucleated cells each sample contained. Sequence reads were collapsed and filtered to measure the absolute abundance of every unique TCRbeta CDR3 rearrangement. For each sample, productive Simpson clonality was calculated as the square root of Simpson's diversity index over productive rearrangements. In TCRdb, the immuneACCESS table is reduced to in-frame sequences with V and J assigned. These tables do not hold every clone; where another copy was compared, an unresolved V gene accounts for under half, and the others remain unexplained. That table gives V, J and clone size, and the DNA gave D and trimming. Counted in this sample were about 160,000 clones; approximately 86% of them appeared once. Over 4% of the sample belongs to the ten largest clones.

Concerning this clone itself: Its antigen specificity is not known. The record has no base qualities; no much larger clone is one base away.

The source is a woman in her forties who had been exposed to COVID-19. The chain links TRBV27 with TRBJ1-1; TRBD1 is a weak D gene call, 6 bases matching. Source material: PBMCs or T cells enriched from blood (not recorded which). Here the CDR3 is given as CASRGGSTEAFF. The nucleotides are TGTGCCAGCAGAGGGGGTTCCACTGAAGCTTTCTTT.